This record covers a single TCR beta chain. Its target is unknown. This record belongs to a study of shared clonotypes between healthy human individuals. Every immunoSEQ plate was one replicate of a subset's evenly spread DNA. Clones were sequenced by immunoSEQ multiplex PCR, and TCRdb holds only the in-frame ones, with some missing. The sample contains 650,000 to 700,000 clones, 90% of which appear only once. V lost 4 bases to trimming and J lost 2 bases; unmatched junction nucleotides: 11. The germline CDR1 and CDR2 sequences are SGDLS and YYNGEE. CDR3 length: 17 residues. Study-wide findings and caveats: Sampling covered blood only; tissue repertoires likely differ. Generation probabilities were higher for clonotypes shared across all four sorted-subset donors than for unshared ones.

This TCR was sampled from a man between 18 and 35 years old in good health. Some clones in this sample may be carry-over from other donors' samples. Sequences were obtained from memory CD8+ T cells from PBMCs. Subset reported: CD45RO+ cells pooled with CCR7-negative TemRA cells. The chain has TRBV9 and TRBJ2-1; 8 nucleotides match TRBD2. The CDR3 DNA reads TGTGCCAGCAGCCCCCGGGGGGGGCCTGCCGCCTACAATGAGCAGTTCTTC. Residues: CASSPRGGPAAYNEQFF.